This TCR beta chain was identified in a study of Ad26.COV2.S vaccination and SARS-CoV-2 variants. The protocol was immunoSEQ multiplex PCR, while the TCRdb copy is restricted to in-frame clones and leaves out a portion. Of more than 300,000 clones detected, roughly 86% appear once; the ten largest clones hold 1.9%. V shed 0 bases, J shed 5 bases, and the junction held 8 bases outside the gene matches. The CDR3 sequence is 17 residues long. In germline, CDR1 is SGDLS, CDR2 YYNGEE. The treatment: around 19 received Ad26.COV2.S at low or high dose, single or two shots; roughly five received placebo; per-sample allocation not given. Day 63 after the first injection of vaccine or placebo was the sampling time. This clone was seen a handful of times.

The chain employs TRBV9 and TRBJ2-1, with 10 nucleotides matching TRBD2. This TCR derives from a person between 18 and 60 years old who received the Ad26.COV2.S COVID-19 vaccine or a placebo. Sequences were derived from peripheral blood, sampled in a trial of Ad26.COV2.S vaccine versus placebo. CDR3 sequence: CASSVELWTSGDNEQFF. As DNA, the CDR3 is TGTGCCAGCAGCGTAGAACTTTGGACTAGCGGCGACAATGAGCAGTTCTTC.